The 10 T cell receptor beta chains below were found in one sample sequenced in a study of T cells in Graves' hyperthyroidism and ophthalmopathy. Researchers amplified the TCR beta CDR3 regions from RNA transcripts. The primer set for the first-round RT-PCR of the TCR CDR3 was HTBI. TCRdb processed the multiplex PCR reads anew with MiXCR; each CDR3 protein has one entry. The sample carries approximately 360,000 distinct CDR3 sequences, approximately 14% recorded once. The sequencing sample was made of blood. Receptors originate from a woman in her late teens or twenties with Graves' hyperthyroidism that later progressed to Graves' ophthalmopathy.

This clonotype came up many times. The J gene is TRBJ2-5, the V gene TRBV5-1; a weak D match, TRBD2 (8 bases). Germline-derived CDR1 and CDR2 are SGHRS and YFSETQ. There are 14 residues in the CDR3. V was shortened by 4 bases and J by 1 base, with 11 bases between the two germline ends. The CDR3 region has the DNA TGCGCCAGCAGCCGGGAGGGGGCCCAAGAGACCCAGTACTTC. Protein product: CASSREGAQETQYF.

This clonotype was counted ten times or more. The V gene is TRBV27, the J gene TRBJ1-5; D unclear. V gave up 5 bases and J gave up 7 bases, with 9 bases separating them. This CDR3 contains 12 residues. The germline gives CDR1 MNHEY, CDR2 SMNVEV (reference sequence). The CDR3 region has the DNA TGTGCCAGCAGTAACGGTGGGCAGCCCCAGCATTTT. This codes for CASSNGGQPQHF.

In this sample, this clonotype turned up many times. This chain uses TRBV7-2 with TRBJ1-5; D is ambiguous. V was clipped by 8 bases and J by 1 base, with 9 bases between them. CDR3 length equals 13 residues. Germline V CDR1 and CDR2: SGHTA, FQGNSA. For the CDR3, the DNA is TGTGCCAGCCGGTCTCGGAGCAATCAGCCCCAGCATTTT. The encoded protein is CASRSRSNQPQHF.

The CDR3 DNA follows: TGTGCCTGGAGTCCCTCCCCTAGCGGGAGGAGCACCGGGGAGCTGTTTTTT. Its translation is CAWSPSPSGRSTGELFF. J is TRBJ2-2 and V is TRBV30; TRBD2 matches 11 bases. Trimming at V came to 2 bases and at J to 4 bases, leaving 9 bases not matched to a gene. The CDR3 is made up of 17 amino acids. Germline CDR1 and CDR2: GTSNPN and SVGIG (reference sequence).

This clonotype was seen at least ten times. The J gene is TRBJ1-1, the V gene TRBV3-1; no clear D gene. The CDR3 extends over 14 amino acids. V dropped 0 bases and J dropped 5 bases, with 10 bases sitting between them. Germline CDR1 and CDR2: LGHDT and YNNKEL (reference sequence). The DNA for the CDR3 is TGTGCCAGCAGCCAAGATGGCAGGCGTACTGAAGCTTTCTTT. Translated: CASSQDGRRTEAFF.

This clonotype has more than one count but fewer than ten. This sequence joins TRBV19 and TRBJ2-5; 12 bases map to TRBD2. The CDR3 totals 17 residues. Germline values: CDR1 LNHDA, CDR2 SQIVND (reference sequence). The ends lost 4 bases at V and 2 bases at J; junction bases unmatched: 8. The CDR3 here is CASSTSLAGGLQETQYF. The CDR3 coding sequence is TGTGCCAGTAGTACCTCCCTAGCGGGAGGGCTACAAGAGACCCAGTACTTC.

The chain uses TRBV12-3 or TRBV12-4 and TRBJ1-5, with D unresolved. This CDR3 spans 14 amino acids. The V and J ends lost 6 bases and 7 bases respectively, with 16 bases between them. CDR3 residues: CASRPPLGDQPQHF. In DNA form, the CDR3 reads TGTGCCAGCAGACCCCCCTTGGGTGACCAGCCCCAGCATTTT.

The V call is TRBV4-3, the J call TRBJ2-4; 7 bases line up with TRBD2. The CDR3 consists of 15 residues. Germline loops: CDR1 LGHNA, CDR2 YSLEER. V lost 4 bases, J lost 3 bases, and 6 bases stayed unmatched. The CDR3 coding sequence is TGCGCCAGCAGCCCTGGGGGGGACTTCAAAAACATTCAGTACTTC. Translation: CASSPGGDFKNIQYF.

The chain carries TRBV5-1 and TRBJ2-2, with D perhaps matching TRBD1 (6 bases). Trimming pared 7 bases from V and 8 bases from J, leaving 27 bases between. The germline V gene has CDR1 SGHRS and CDR2 YFSETQ. The CDR3 is 17 residues long. CDR3 in amino acids: CASSPWGRGAPTGELFF. The DNA for the CDR3 is TGCGCCAGCTCCCCGTGGGGCAGGGGAGCGCCAACGGGGGAGCTGTTTTTT.

This clonotype was seen many times. V usage is TRBV5-1 and J usage is TRBJ2-7; the D gene is possibly TRBD2 (7 bases). Trimming took 4 bases from V and 6 from J, leaving 11 bases between them. This CDR3 contains 12 residues. Germline loops: CDR1 SGHRS, CDR2 YFSETQ. This chain's CDR3 is CASSMGGGEQYF. Here the CDR3 DNA reads TGCGCCAGCAGCATGGGAGGGGGCGAGCAGTACTTC.